This T cell receptor beta chain was captured by sequencing in a study of blood T cell repertoires in COVID-19. Whole-study context: Nucleic acid was either cDNA or gDNA, and it came from T cells, B-cell-depleted T cells, or PBMCs.

Assay: immunoSEQ multiplex PCR; the TCRdb copy retains only in-frame clones and omits some. The sample carries about 300,000 clones, about nine tenths recorded once. Participants reported their clinical history, and cohort assignment relied on those reports. Either two negative PCRs, clearance, or symptom resolution qualified Cohort 3 donors as recovered. The source material was PBMCs or T cells enriched from blood (not recorded which). The clonotype originates from a man aged 30 to 39 who had recovered from COVID-19.

CDR3 region: CASSGESTTGVPEAFF. The CDR3 nucleotides read TGTGCCAGCAGCGGTGAAAGCACGACGGGTGTCCCTGAAGCTTTCTTT. This chain connects TRBV11-2 to TRBJ1-1; no definite D call. Per the germline V gene, CDR1 is SGHAT and CDR2 is FQNNGV. Trimming shortened V by 5 bases and J by 6 bases, and 22 bases separated the two germline ends. This CDR3 has 16 residues.